This record looks at one T cell receptor (beta chain) sequence and its context. Antigen unknown. This sample was taken from a study of T-cell reconstitution after alpha-beta-depleted transplantation in children. General observations from the study: Some patients owed their high day-60 TCRbeta diversity to surviving recipient T cells and thymic progenitors.

It was with unique molecular identifiers that the TCRbeta library was prepared. TCRdb reprocessed the PCR reads with MiXCR, giving one entry per CDR3 protein. This sample has approximately 230,000 distinct CDR3 sequences, with 20% to 30% found just once. V was cut by 1 base and J by 4 bases, with 16 bases left in between. The CDR3 has 16 residues. This material consisted of PBMCs, mostly from graft donor cells, taken 360 days after TCRalphabeta/CD19-depleted stem cell transplant. This TCR was sampled from a female patient aged 2 to 10 who had a stem cell transplant for congenital amegakaryocytic thrombocytopenia, so the T cells may come from the graft donor. The chain carries TRBV12-3 or TRBV12-4 and TRBJ1-2; the D gene is possibly TRBD1 (6 bases). CDR3 residues: CASSLGSGHLSYGYTF. DNA of the CDR3: TGTGCCAGCAGTTTAGGCTCGGGACACCTTAGCTATGGCTACACCTTC.